This T cell receptor beta chain was profiled in a study of OX40 agonist ivuxolimab in advanced cancers. TCRdb keeps only in-frame clones here, not all; method: immunoSEQ multiplex PCR. The sample comprises some 80,000 clones, approximately 95% of which are singletons, and roughly 20% rests with the top ten. Germline V CDR1 and CDR2: SGDLS, YYNGEE. Trimming took 0 bases from V and 7 from J, leaving 7 bases between them. The CDR3 is made up of 13 amino acids. The specimen comprised CD4+ or CD8+ T cells sorted from blood, sampled in a trial of the OX40 agonist ivuxolimab. The chain uses TRBV9 and TRBJ2-2; D not resolved. The clonotype comes from an adult with an advanced solid tumor such as melanoma, head and neck, liver or kidney cancer. The CDR3 loop is CASSVAGGGELFF. CDR3 nucleotide sequence: TGTGCCAGCAGCGTAGCAGGTGGCGGGGAGCTGTTTTTT.